The rows below give T cell receptor beta chains drawn from one sample of a study of cytomegalovirus exposure and HLA in healthy donors. The data were produced by immunoSEQ multiplex PCR, yet TCRdb's version contains in-frame clones alone and is incomplete. The sample holds about 130,000 clones, over 70% seen once. The source material was PBMCs. The receptors shown here come from a middle-aged man in good health and CMV-seropositive. Both conserved end residues are part of each CDR3. The order of the fields is clone size, J gene, V gene, D gene, CDR3 protein, CDR3 DNA. The D gene is left open where the match is weak. Expanded clones get a size class; other rows say once, few or many, or leave the size out.

>-|TRBJ1-1|TRBV7-6|-
CASSLGRGAPTEAFF
TGTGCCAGCAGCTTAGGGCGGGGGGCGCCTACTGAAGCTTTCTTT
>-|TRBJ2-2|TRBV29-1|TRBD2
CSVPATAGVNTGELFF
TGCAGCGTTCCTGCTACGGCGGGGGTTAACACCGGGGAGCTGTTTTTT
>-|TRBJ2-5|TRBV7-9|-
CASSLGPLSGPSPETQYF
TGTGCCAGCAGCTTAGGCCCCCTCAGCGGACCCAGCCCAGAGACCCAGTACTTC
>-|TRBJ1-6|TRBV27|-
CASSLRERYNSPLHF
TGTGCCAGCAGTCTCCGGGAGCGTTATAATTCACCCCTCCACTTT
>once|TRBJ2-7|TRBV20-1|-
CSATLTKEQYF
TGCAGTGCTACTTTAACTAAAGAGCAGTACTTC
>-|TRBJ2-1|TRBV5-1|TRBD1
CASRDGRDSEQFF
TGCGCCAGCAGGGATGGACGGGACAGTGAGCAGTTCTTC
>-|TRBJ2-4|TRBV6-5|-
CASSSLSQSAKNIQYF
TGTGCCAGCAGTTCCTTGAGCCAATCGGCCAAAAACATTCAGTACTTC
>-|TRBJ2-7|TRBV5-1|TRBD1
CASSSNRGQEYEQYF
TGCGCCAGCAGCTCAAACAGGGGGCAAGAGTACGAGCAGTACTTC
>-|TRBJ1-6|TRBV27|-
CASSSTNPPIHSPLHF
TGTGCCAGCAGTTCGACAAATCCGCCTATCCATTCACCCCTCCACTTT
>-|TRBJ2-1|TRBV25-1|-
CASRDWRDEQFF
TGTGCCAGCAGGGATTGGAGGGATGAGCAGTTCTTC
>few|TRBJ1-1|TRBV5-1|-
CASSLRKGDTEAFF
TGCGCCAGCAGCCTGAGGAAGGGGGACACTGAAGCTTTCTTT
>-|TRBJ2-6|TRBV4-3|-
CASSPTIPASGANVLTF
TGCGCCAGCAGCCCAACAATACCCGCCTCTGGGGCCAACGTCCTGACTTTC
>-|TRBJ1-4|TRBV7-7|-
CASSPGPNEKLFF
TGTGCCAGCAGCCCTGGGCCTAATGAAAAACTGTTTTTT
>-|TRBJ2-7|TRBV27|TRBD1
CASSSRDRGNYEQYF
TGTGCCAGCAGTTCCCGGGACAGGGGAAACTACGAGCAGTACTTC
>-|TRBJ1-1|TRBV5-1|-
CASSKDLRAEAFF
TGCGCCAGCAGCAAAGACCTGAGGGCTGAAGCTTTCTTT
>-|TRBJ1-2|TRBV18|-
CASSPLSVRPDGYTF
TGTGCCAGCTCACCACTTTCCGTTCGCCCAGATGGCTACACCTTC
>-|TRBJ2-5|TRBV5-1|-
CASSSLWSGTRQETQYF
TGCGCCAGCAGCTCACTTTGGTCAGGGACTCGCCAAGAGACCCAGTACTTC